What follows are 18 T cell receptor beta chains derived from one specimen sequenced in a study of T cell responses to AZD1222 COVID-19 vaccine. Clones were sequenced by immunoSEQ multiplex PCR, and TCRdb holds only the in-frame ones, with some missing. The profile shows 200,000 to 250,000 clones, about 93% of them singletons. The source was peripheral blood, collected on day 0 of MenACWY control vaccination. All receptors come from an adult in good health.

The chain couples TRBV30 to TRBJ1-1; the D gene is possibly TRBD1 (5 bases). Trimming shortened V by 0 bases and J by 6 bases, and 11 bases separated the two germline ends. This CDR3 is built from 13 residues. The V gene's germline CDR1 is GTSNPN and CDR2 SVGIG (reference sequence). CDR3: CAWSVQVGAEAFF. For the CDR3, the DNA is TGTGCCTGGAGTGTACAGGTGGGGGCTGAAGCTTTCTTT. Supplemented by reference TRBV30 and TRBJ1-1, the full variable domain reads SQTIHQWPATLVQPVGSPLSLECTVEGTSNPNLYWYRQAAGRGLQLLFYSVGIGQISSEVPQNLSASRPQDRQFILSSKKLLLSDSGFYLCAWSVQVGAEAFFGQGTRLTVV.

The rearrangement uses TRBV20-1 and TRBJ1-1; no clear D gene. V lost 6 bases and J 5 bases, leaving 10 bases between the germline ends. The CDR3 sequence is 11 residues long. Germline CDR1 DFQATT, CDR2 SNEGSKA (reference sequence). CDR3 DNA: TGCAGTGCCGCCAATCCGACTGAAGCTTTCTTT. Translation: CSAANPTEAFF.

This clone was detected only once. This chain links TRBV3-1 (or the pseudogene TRBV3-2) with TRBJ1-2; 9 bases line up with TRBD1. The ends lost 1 base at V and 6 bases at J; junction bases unmatched: 6. CDR1 is LGHDT and CDR2 is YNNKEL in the germline V gene (reference sequence). This CDR3 has 15 residues. CDR3: CASSQGGGQGDGYTF. The CDR3 nucleotides are TGTGCCAGCAGCCAAGGCGGGGGACAGGGTGATGGCTACACCTTC.

The chain carries TRBV6-5 and TRBJ2-7, with 10 nucleotides matching TRBD1. The ends lost 5 bases at V and 4 bases at J; junction bases unmatched: 2. Per the germline V gene, CDR1 is MNHEY and CDR2 is SVGAGI. The CDR3 extends over 13 amino acids. The CDR3 loop reads CASSPDRGYEQYF. The CDR3 coding sequence is TGTGCCAGCAGTCCGGACAGGGGGTACGAGCAGTACTTC.

The CDR3 here is CASSNPSSGPNTEAFF. The CDR3 DNA reads as TGTGCCAGCAGTAATCCCTCCTCCGGGCCGAACACTGAAGCTTTCTTT. The rearrangement links TRBV6-6 to TRBJ1-1, with D unclear. Trimming took 5 bases from V and 1 from J, leaving 17 bases between them. The CDR3 extends over 16 amino acids. The germline V gene encodes CDR1 MNHNY and CDR2 SVGAGI (reference sequence).

This chain connects TRBV5-8 to TRBJ2-3, with D hard to call. The CDR3 is 16 residues long. V lost 1 base and J lost 0, with 12 bases in between. CDR1 is SGHTS and CDR2 is YDEGEE in the germline V gene. The CDR3 DNA sequence: TGTGCCAGCAGCTTGTTTGCAGGTCCTAGCACAGATACGCAGTATTTT. This sequence encodes CASSLFAGPSTDTQYF.

The V gene is TRBV5-1, the J gene TRBJ2-1; TRBD2 matches at 8 bases. Germline lookup yields CDR1 SGHRS and CDR2 YFSETQ. The CDR3 consists of 14 residues. V shed 1 base, J shed 4 bases, and the junction held 1 base outside the gene matches. The CDR3 DNA sequence: TGCGCCAGCAGCTTGACTAGCGGATACAATGAGCAGTTCTTC. It encodes CASSLTSGYNEQFF.

The rearrangement links TRBV6-2 or TRBV6-3 to TRBJ1-1; D might be TRBD1 (5 bases). The germline CDR1 and CDR2 sequences are MNHEY and SVGEGT. The V end was cut by 6 bases, the J end by 5 bases, with 13 bases between. There are 13 residues in the CDR3. CDR3 in DNA: TGTGCCAGCAGCCCCTCTTGGGGGACTGAAGCTTTCTTT. It yields the protein CASSPSWGTEAFF.

The DNA for the CDR3 is TGTGCCAGCAGCTTAGCCACGGGACACTCGAACACTGAAGCTTTCTTT. This translates into CASSLATGHSNTEAFF. This chain connects TRBV7-2 to TRBJ1-1; D might be TRBD1 (6 bases). The CDR3 totals 16 residues. V lost 0 bases to trimming and J lost 1 base, with 12 bases between them. Germline V gives CDR1 SGHTA, CDR2 FQGNSA.

The chain combines TRBV6-1 with TRBJ1-1; D gene uncertain. The CDR3 sequence is 13 residues long. Per germline, CDR1 MNHNS and CDR2 SASEGT. The V gene lost 0 bases and the J gene lost 10 bases, with 12 bases spanning the gap. CDR3 sequence (DNA): TGTGCCAGCAGTGAAGCAAGGGTTACGGGAGCTTTCTTT. Translated, it gives CASSEARVTGAFF.

V gene TRBV30 combines with J gene TRBJ1-1; D uncertain. This CDR3 is built from 14 residues. Germline CDR1 reads GTSNPN; CDR2 reads SVGIG (reference sequence). Deletions cut 2 bases from V and 1 base from J, with 11 bases between. CDR3 residues: CAWSWRIRNTEAFF. The CDR3 region has the DNA TGTGCCTGGAGTTGGAGGATAAGGAACACTGAAGCTTTCTTT.

This clone was observed a single time. This sequence joins TRBV5-1 and TRBJ2-1, with D perhaps matching TRBD2 (5 bases). The CDR3 sequence is 14 residues long. Trimming cost V 4 bases and J 5 bases, with 13 bases left between them. Germline loops: CDR1 SGHRS, CDR2 YFSETQ. In DNA form, the CDR3 reads TGCGCCAGCAGCGGAGGCATCTCGAACAATGAGCAGTTCTTC. Amino acids: CASSGGISNNEQFF.

The chain joins TRBV6-5 to TRBJ1-2; D is possibly TRBD1 (6 bases). Trimming pared 2 bases from V and 8 bases from J, leaving 15 bases between. Germline values: CDR1 MNHEY, CDR2 SVGAGI. The CDR3 runs to 14 residues. Written as DNA, the CDR3 is TGTGCCAGCAGTTACGACCAGGCCAGGGGCGGCTACACCTTC. Translated: CASSYDQARGGYTF.

This chain uses TRBV6-6 with TRBJ1-5; 7 bases align to TRBD1. Per germline, CDR1 MNHNY and CDR2 SVGAGI (reference sequence). This CDR3 contains 15 residues. V lost 5 bases to trimming and J lost 3 bases; unmatched junction nucleotides: 7. CDR3 DNA sequence: TGTGCCAGCAGTCCCGGACAGGTGAACAATCAGCCCCAGCATTTT. This codes for CASSPGQVNNQPQHF.

The V call is TRBV11-3, the J call TRBJ1-1; 8 bases are shared with TRBD1. Germline CDR1 SGHNT, CDR2 YENEEA. With V trimmed by 4 bases and J by 2 bases, 3 bases remained unmatched. CDR3 size: 14 residues. The CDR3 is CASSSQGVNTEAFF. CDR3 nucleotide sequence: TGTGCCAGCAGCTCACAGGGGGTTAACACTGAAGCTTTCTTT.

This clone was recorded once. This chain joins TRBV9 and TRBJ1-6; D remains unclear. In germline, CDR1 is SGDLS, CDR2 YYNGEE. This CDR3 has 16 amino acids. The V and J ends lost 0 bases and 7 bases respectively, with 14 bases between them. This CDR3 is CASSVEEGRYNSPLHF. In DNA form, the CDR3 reads TGTGCCAGCAGCGTAGAAGAGGGCAGATACAATTCACCCCTCCACTTT.

The genes are TRBV6-5 and TRBJ1-5; D is unclear. The CDR3 is 15 residues long. The germline V gene has CDR1 MNHEY and CDR2 SVGAGI. Deletions cut 5 bases from V and 0 bases from J, with 11 bases between. CDR3 sequence (DNA): TGTGCCAGCAGTCCCACAGCCTATAGCAATCAGCCCCAGCATTTT. Amino acid sequence: CASSPTAYSNQPQHF.

Regarding this clone: It is unclear where the CDR3 begins or ends on the DNA, so no DNA is shown, and the CDR3 is as TCRdb lists it. J is TRBJ1-2 and V is TRBV7-2; the table gives TRBD1 as D, unverified against the DNA. Germline V gives CDR1 SGHTA, CDR2 FQGNSA. The CDR3 is made up of 14 amino acids, end residues included. The chain's CDR3 is CASSVATGNLILTF.